This TCR beta chain was captured in a study of identical twins. Whole-study results and caveats: Models underestimated TCR alpha sharing (out-of-frame) in monozygotic twins.

As to this clonotype: Its antigen is undetermined.

A universal primer binding site was introduced by template switching. The final cDNA contained unique molecular identifiers. One entry per CDR3 protein results from TCRdb running MiXCR on the 5' RACE reads. The sample shows approximately 250,000 distinct CDR3 sequences, about 6.7% of them seen only once. The germline gives CDR1 SGHVS, CDR2 FNYEAQ. This CDR3 spans 14 amino acids. V was trimmed by 6 bases and J by 7 bases, leaving 16 bases between them. This same sample was also part of a study on T cells expressing NK-cell markers.

This receptor was taken from a woman aged 18 to 35 in good health. The sequencing sample was made of CD8+ T cells sorted from blood. J is TRBJ2-1 and V is TRBV7-6, with D uncertain. The DNA for the CDR3 is TGTGCCAGCAGTTATGACATGAAAAGTAATGAGCAGTTCTTC. It yields the protein CASSYDMKSNEQFF.